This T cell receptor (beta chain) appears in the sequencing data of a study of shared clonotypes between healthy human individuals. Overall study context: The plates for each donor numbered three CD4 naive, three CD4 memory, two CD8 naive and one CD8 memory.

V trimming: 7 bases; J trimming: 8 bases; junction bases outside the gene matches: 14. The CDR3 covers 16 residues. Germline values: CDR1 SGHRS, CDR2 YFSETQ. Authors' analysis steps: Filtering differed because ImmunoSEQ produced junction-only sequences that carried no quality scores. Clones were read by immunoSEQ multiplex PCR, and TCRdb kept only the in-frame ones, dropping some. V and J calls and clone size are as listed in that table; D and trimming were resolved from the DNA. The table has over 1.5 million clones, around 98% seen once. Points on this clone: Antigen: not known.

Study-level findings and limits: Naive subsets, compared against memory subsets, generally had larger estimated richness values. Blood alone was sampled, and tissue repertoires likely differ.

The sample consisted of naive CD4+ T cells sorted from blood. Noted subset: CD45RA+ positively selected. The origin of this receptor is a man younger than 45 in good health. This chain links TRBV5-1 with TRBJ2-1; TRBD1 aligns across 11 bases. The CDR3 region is CASSFEPGQGEYEQFF. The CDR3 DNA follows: TGCGCCAGCTCCTTTGAACCGGGACAGGGGGAGTATGAGCAGTTCTTC.